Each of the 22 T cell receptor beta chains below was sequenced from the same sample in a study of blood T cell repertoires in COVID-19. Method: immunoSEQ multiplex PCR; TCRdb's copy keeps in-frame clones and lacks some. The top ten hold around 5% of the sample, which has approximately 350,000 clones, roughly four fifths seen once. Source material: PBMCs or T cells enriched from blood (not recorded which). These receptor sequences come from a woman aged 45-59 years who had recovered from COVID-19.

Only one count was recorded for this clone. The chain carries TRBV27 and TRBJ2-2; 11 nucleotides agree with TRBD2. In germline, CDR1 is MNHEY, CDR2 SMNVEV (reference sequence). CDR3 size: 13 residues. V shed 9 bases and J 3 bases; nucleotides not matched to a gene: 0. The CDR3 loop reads CARLAGDTGELFF. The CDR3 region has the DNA TGTGCCAGACTAGCGGGAGACACCGGGGAGCTGTTTTTT.

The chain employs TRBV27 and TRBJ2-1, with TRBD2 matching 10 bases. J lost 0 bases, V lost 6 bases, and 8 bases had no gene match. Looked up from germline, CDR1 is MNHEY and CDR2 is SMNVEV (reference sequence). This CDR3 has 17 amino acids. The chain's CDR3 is CASRDSAGGSSYNEQFF. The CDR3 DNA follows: TGTGCCAGCAGGGATTCAGCGGGAGGGAGCTCCTACAATGAGCAGTTCTTC.

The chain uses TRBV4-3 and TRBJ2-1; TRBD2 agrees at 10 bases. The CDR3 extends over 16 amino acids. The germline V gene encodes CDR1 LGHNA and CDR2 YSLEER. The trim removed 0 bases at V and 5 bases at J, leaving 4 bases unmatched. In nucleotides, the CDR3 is TGCGCCAGCAGCCAAGAGCTAGCGGGGGCAGACAATGAGCAGTTCTTC. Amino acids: CASSQELAGADNEQFF.

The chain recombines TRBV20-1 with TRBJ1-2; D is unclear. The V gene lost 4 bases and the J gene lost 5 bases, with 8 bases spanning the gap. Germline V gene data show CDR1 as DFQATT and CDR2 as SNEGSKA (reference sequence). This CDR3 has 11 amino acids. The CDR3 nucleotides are TGCAGTGCTATGGAGTTATATGGCTACACCTTC. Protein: CSAMELYGYTF.

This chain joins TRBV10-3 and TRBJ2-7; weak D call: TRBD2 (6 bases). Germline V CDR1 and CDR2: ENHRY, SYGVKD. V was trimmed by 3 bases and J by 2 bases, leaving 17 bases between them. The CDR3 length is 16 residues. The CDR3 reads CAISDGAGTPTYEQYF. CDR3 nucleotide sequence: TGTGCCATCAGTGACGGAGCCGGGACTCCTACCTACGAGCAGTACTTC.

The DNA for the CDR3 is TGTGCCAGTAGCCGACTTGTTGCAACTAATGAAAAACTGTTTTTT. Translated: CASSRLVATNEKLFF. This rearrangement joins TRBV19 to TRBJ1-4; D is uncertain. Trimming took off 6 bases at V and 0 bases at J, with 11 bases between the two ends. The germline CDR1 and CDR2 sequences are LNHDA and SQIVND (reference sequence). The CDR3 length is 15 residues.

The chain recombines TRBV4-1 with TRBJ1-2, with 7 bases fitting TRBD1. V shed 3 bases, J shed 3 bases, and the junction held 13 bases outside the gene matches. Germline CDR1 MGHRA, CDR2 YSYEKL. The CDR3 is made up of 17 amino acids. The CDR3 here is CASSQGATGTAYYGYTF. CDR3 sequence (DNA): TGCGCCAGCAGCCAGGGGGCAACCGGGACAGCTTACTATGGCTACACCTTC.

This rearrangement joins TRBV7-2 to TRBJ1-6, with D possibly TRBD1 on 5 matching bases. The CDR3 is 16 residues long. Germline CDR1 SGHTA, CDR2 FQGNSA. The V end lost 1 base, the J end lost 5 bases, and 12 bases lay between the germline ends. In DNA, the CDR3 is TGTGCCAGCAGCTTAGTTATCGCCAGGGATAATTCACCCCTCCACTTT. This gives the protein CASSLVIARDNSPLHF.

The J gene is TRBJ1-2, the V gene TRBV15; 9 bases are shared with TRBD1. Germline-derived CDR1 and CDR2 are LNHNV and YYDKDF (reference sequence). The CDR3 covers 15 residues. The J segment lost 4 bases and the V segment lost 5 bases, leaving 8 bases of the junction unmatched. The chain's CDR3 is CATSPNRGRGYGYTF. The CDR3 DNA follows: TGTGCCACCAGCCCAAACAGGGGGCGAGGCTATGGCTACACCTTC.

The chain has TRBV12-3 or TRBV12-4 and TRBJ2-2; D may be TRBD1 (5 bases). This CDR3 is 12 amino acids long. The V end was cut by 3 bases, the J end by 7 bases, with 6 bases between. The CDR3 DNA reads TGTGCCAGCAGTTTCAGGGTCGGGGAGCTGTTTTTT. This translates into CASSFRVGELFF.

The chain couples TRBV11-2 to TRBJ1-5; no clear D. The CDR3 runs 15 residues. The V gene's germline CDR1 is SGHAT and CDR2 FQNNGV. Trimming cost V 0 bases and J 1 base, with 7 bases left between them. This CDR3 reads CASSLDLSSNQPQHF. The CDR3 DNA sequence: TGTGCCAGCAGCTTAGATCTAAGCAGCAATCAGCCCCAGCATTTT.

DNA for the CDR3: TGTGCCAGCAAACGGACAGGGGGTGCTCAGCCCCAGCATTTT. Protein: CASKRTGGAQPQHF. J is TRBJ1-5 and V is TRBV2; 10 nucleotides align to TRBD1. The germline V gene has CDR1 SNHLY and CDR2 FYNNEI. CDR3 length: 14 residues. V dropped 7 bases and J dropped 6; count of bases not matched to a gene: 6.

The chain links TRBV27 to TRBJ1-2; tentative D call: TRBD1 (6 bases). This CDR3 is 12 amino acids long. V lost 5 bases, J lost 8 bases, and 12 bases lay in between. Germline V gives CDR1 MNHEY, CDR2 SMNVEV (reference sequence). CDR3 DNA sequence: TGTGCCAGCAGTCCGGGACATTGGGGCTACACCTTC. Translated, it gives CASSPGHWGYTF.

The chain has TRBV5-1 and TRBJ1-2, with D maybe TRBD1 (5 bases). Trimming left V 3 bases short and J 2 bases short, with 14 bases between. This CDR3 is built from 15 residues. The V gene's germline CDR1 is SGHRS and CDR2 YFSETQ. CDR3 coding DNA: TGCGCCAGCAGCTCACGGTCGGGGGGAAACTATGGCTACACCTTC. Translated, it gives CASSSRSGGNYGYTF. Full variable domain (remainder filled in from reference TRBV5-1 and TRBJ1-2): KAGVTQTPRYLIKTRGQQVTLSCSPISGHRSVSWYQQTPGQGLQFLFEYFSETQRNKGNFPGRFSGRQFSNSRSEMNVSTLELGDSALYLCASSSRSGGNYGYTFGSGTRLTVV.

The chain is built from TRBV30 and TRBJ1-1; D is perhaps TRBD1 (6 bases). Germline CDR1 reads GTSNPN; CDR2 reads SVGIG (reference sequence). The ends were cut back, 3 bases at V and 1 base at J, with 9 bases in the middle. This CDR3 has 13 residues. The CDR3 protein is CAWRQGSNTEAFF. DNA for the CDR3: TGTGCCTGGAGACAGGGCTCGAACACTGAAGCTTTCTTT.

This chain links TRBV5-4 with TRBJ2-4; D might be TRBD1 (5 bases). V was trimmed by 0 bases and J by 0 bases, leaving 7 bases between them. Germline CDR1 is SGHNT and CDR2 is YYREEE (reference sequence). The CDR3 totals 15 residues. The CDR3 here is CASSLVGQAKNIQYF. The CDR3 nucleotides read TGTGCCAGCAGCTTGGTGGGGCAAGCCAAAAACATTCAGTACTTC.

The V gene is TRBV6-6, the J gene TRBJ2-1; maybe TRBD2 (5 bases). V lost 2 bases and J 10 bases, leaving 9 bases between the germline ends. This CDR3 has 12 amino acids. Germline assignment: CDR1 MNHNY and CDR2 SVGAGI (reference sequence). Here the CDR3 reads CASSYGGLEQFF. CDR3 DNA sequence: TGTGCCAGCAGTTACGGCGGGCTCGAGCAGTTCTTC.

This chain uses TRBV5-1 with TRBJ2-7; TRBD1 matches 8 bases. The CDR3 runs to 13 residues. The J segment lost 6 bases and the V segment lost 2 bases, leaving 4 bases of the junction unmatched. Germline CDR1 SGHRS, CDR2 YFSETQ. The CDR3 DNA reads TGCGCCAGCAGCTTAGGACAGGGAAGCGAGCAGTACTTC. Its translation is CASSLGQGSEQYF.

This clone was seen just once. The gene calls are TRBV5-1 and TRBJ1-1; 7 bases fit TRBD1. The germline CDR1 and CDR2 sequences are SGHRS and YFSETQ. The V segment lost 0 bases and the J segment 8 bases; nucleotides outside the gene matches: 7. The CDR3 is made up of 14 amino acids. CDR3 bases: TGCGCCAGCAGCTTGGTAGTGGCAGGGGGAGAAGCTTTCTTT. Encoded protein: CASSLVVAGGEAFF.

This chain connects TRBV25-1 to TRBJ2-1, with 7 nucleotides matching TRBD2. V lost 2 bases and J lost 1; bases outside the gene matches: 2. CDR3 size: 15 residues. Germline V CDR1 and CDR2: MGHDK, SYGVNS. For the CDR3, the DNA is TGTGCCAGCAGTGAACCCGGGAGGTCCTACAATGAGCAGTTCTTC. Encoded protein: CASSEPGRSYNEQFF.

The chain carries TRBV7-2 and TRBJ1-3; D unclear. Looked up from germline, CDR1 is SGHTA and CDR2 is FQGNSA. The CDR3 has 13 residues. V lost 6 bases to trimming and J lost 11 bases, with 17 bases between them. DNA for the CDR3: TGTGCCAGCAGTCGAGATCGCGGCGCCCCCATATATTTT. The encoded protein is CASSRDRGAPIYF.

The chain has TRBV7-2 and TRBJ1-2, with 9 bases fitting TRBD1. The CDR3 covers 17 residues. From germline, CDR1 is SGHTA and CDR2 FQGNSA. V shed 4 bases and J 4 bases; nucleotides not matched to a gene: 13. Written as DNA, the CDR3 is TGTGCCAGCAGCTCCGGGACAGGGAAGGTCAGGAGCTATGGCTACACCTTC. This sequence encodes CASSSGTGKVRSYGYTF.